The 30 T cell receptor beta chains in this list originate from one sample, sequenced in a study of CD8 T cells in ankylosing spondylitis. TCRdb independently ran MiXCR on the 5' RACE reads; one entry per CDR3 protein. In the table there are under 850,000 distinct CDR3 sequences, over 15% of which are singletons. Study observations and caveats: A motif of fewer than ten highly homologous TCR beta variants was seen as apparently characteristic of ankylosing spondylitis blood.

Antigens of these TCRs are unknown. Sequencing was done on a sample of blood, either unsorted or a sorted T cell fraction (not recorded which). The receptors were gathered from a male donor with ankylosing spondylitis.

A few counts support this clonotype. This sequence joins TRBV12-3 or TRBV12-4 and TRBJ2-2; no definite D call. This CDR3 comprises 14 residues. Trimming pared 2 bases from V and 4 bases from J, leaving 8 bases between. CDR3 loop: CASSLHIVTGELFF. The CDR3 DNA is TGTGCCAGCAGTTTACATATCGTCACCGGGGAGCTGTTTTTT.

This chain joins TRBV5-1 and TRBJ1-2, with TRBD1 matching over 8 bases. CDR1 and CDR2 from the germline V gene are SGHRS and YFSETQ. The CDR3 loop spans 15 amino acids. V shed 3 bases and J 6 bases; nucleotides not matched to a gene: 10. The CDR3 sequence: CASSSGQAIWDGYTF. CDR3 sequence (DNA): TGCGCCAGCAGCTCGGGACAGGCGATCTGGGATGGCTACACCTTC. The complete variable domain, with remaining parts taken from reference TRBV5-1 and TRBJ1-2, reads KAGVTQTPRYLIKTRGQQVTLSCSPISGHRSVSWYQQTPGQGLQFLFEYFSETQRNKGNFPGRFSGRQFSNSRSEMNVSTLELGDSALYLCASSSGQAIWDGYTFGSGTRLTVV.

The table lists this clonotype with many counts. This sequence joins TRBV4-1 and TRBJ1-1; D not resolved. Trimming left V 0 bases short and J 0 bases short, with 8 bases between. Germline values: CDR1 MGHRA, CDR2 YSYEKL. The CDR3 runs 15 residues. The CDR3 sequence is CASSQDWAVNTEAFF. CDR3 bases: TGCGCCAGCAGCCAAGATTGGGCAGTGAACACTGAAGCTTTCTTT.

This clonotype showed up just a few times. This chain joins TRBV4-1 and TRBJ1-2, with 7 bases lining up with TRBD1. Germline CDR1 and CDR2: MGHRA and YSYEKL. Unmatched junction bases numbered 7, after V lost 3 bases and J lost 0 bases. This CDR3 contains 16 residues. This CDR3 reads CASSQAGTAPNYGYTF. DNA of the CDR3: TGCGCCAGCAGCCAGGCCGGGACAGCCCCTAACTATGGCTACACCTTC.

The V and J genes are TRBV12-3 or TRBV12-4 and TRBJ1-1, with D unclear. V was clipped by 7 bases and J by 1 base, with 7 bases between them. The CDR3 consists of 12 residues. In nucleotides, the CDR3 is TGTGCCAGCAATAGACCGAACACTGAAGCTTTCTTT. As protein: CASNRPNTEAFF.

The rearrangement links TRBV28 to TRBJ2-2; D remains unclear. The CDR3 spans 14 residues. V dropped 2 bases and J dropped 6 bases, with 10 bases sitting between them. Germline V gene lookup returns CDR1 MDHEN and CDR2 SYDVKM. In DNA form, the CDR3 reads TGTGCCAGCAGTTTAGGGGTTAGGTCCGGGGAGCTGTTTTTT. Translated, it gives CASSLGVRSGELFF.

Only a few counts were recorded for this clonotype. A much larger clone lies a single base off, so this may be a read error. The chain joins TRBV7-9 to TRBJ2-3; D is unresolved. The CDR3 extends over 13 amino acids. From germline, CDR1 is SEHNR and CDR2 FQNEAQ (reference sequence). V was shortened by 2 bases and J by 3 bases, with 6 bases between the two germline ends. The DNA of the CDR3 is TGTGCCAGCAGCTTATTCCATACAGATACGCAGTATTTT. It encodes CASSLFHTDTQYF.

V usage is TRBV3-1 and J usage is TRBJ1-2; TRBD1 matches 8 bases. The junction had 4 bases not matched to a gene; V was cut back by 3 bases and J by 4 bases. This CDR3 comprises 14 residues. Per the germline V gene, CDR1 is LGHDT and CDR2 is YNNKEL (reference sequence). The CDR3 nucleotides read TGTGCCAGCAGCCATCCCGGGACAGGCTATGGCTACACCTTC. Translation gives CASSHPGTGYGYTF.

The V call is TRBV12-3 or TRBV12-4, the J call TRBJ1-5; no firm D call. Trimming shortened V by 5 bases and J by 4 bases, and 21 bases separated the two germline ends. CDR3 size: 17 residues. CDR3 sequence (DNA): TGTGCCAGCAGTCCGGGTGCGGGCGATGGTCCTAATCAGCCCCAGCATTTT. This gives the protein CASSPGAGDGPNQPQHF.

This clonotype was seen a few times. V is TRBV5-6 and J is TRBJ2-2; TRBD2 matches at 8 bases. The CDR3 contains 16 residues. CDR1 SGHDT and CDR2 YYEEEE come from the germline V gene. V shed 0 bases, J shed 8 bases, and the junction held 9 bases outside the gene matches. As DNA, the CDR3 is TGTGCCAGCAGCTTGGCTGCGGGGGGCCACTCTGGGGAGCTGTTTTTT. Encoded protein: CASSLAAGGHSGELFF.

The table lists this clonotype with many counts. The chain joins TRBV12-3 or TRBV12-4 to TRBJ2-5, with D hard to call. The CDR3 loop spans 16 amino acids. Trimming removed 2 bases at V and 0 bases at J, with 13 bases between. Written as DNA, the CDR3 is TGTGCCAGCAGTTTAATCTTGGCAGGCAACCAAGAGACCCAGTACTTC. This codes for CASSLILAGNQETQYF.

The chain recombines TRBV11-1 with TRBJ2-7; D is undetermined. This CDR3 spans 14 amino acids. The germline V gene has CDR1 SGHAT and CDR2 FQDESV (reference sequence). V was shortened by 5 bases and J by 5 bases, with 16 bases between the two germline ends. The CDR3 nucleotides are TGTGCCAGCAGCCCACAGTGGCAGGTCGACGAGCAGTACTTC. Residues: CASSPQWQVDEQYF.

This clonotype was seen more than once but under ten times. V gene TRBV12-3 or TRBV12-4 combines with J gene TRBJ1-5, with a possible D match to TRBD1 (6 bases). The ends were cut back, 5 bases at V and 4 bases at J, with 15 bases in the middle. CDR3 length: 15 amino acids. CDR3 nucleotides: TGTGCCAGCAGTCCACACCGGGACAAAAATCAGCCCCAGCATTTT. This translates into CASSPHRDKNQPQHF.

This chain connects TRBV12-3 or TRBV12-4 to TRBJ2-7; 7 positions agree with TRBD2. The length of the CDR3 is 17 residues. The V segment lost 3 bases and the J segment 2 bases; nucleotides outside the gene matches: 13. CDR3: CASSFGFTSVLPYEQYF. The CDR3 bases are TGTGCCAGCAGTTTCGGGTTTACTAGCGTACTTCCCTACGAGCAGTACTTC.

In its sample, this clonotype was seen many times. This chain links TRBV29-1 with TRBJ2-7, with TRBD1 matching 7 bases. The germline gives CDR1 SQVTM, CDR2 ANQGSEA. This CDR3 spans 12 amino acids. J lost 1 base, V lost 6 bases, and 3 bases had no gene match. CDR3 coding DNA: TGCAGCGTCAAGGGACAGTCCTACGAGCAGTACTTC. Its translation is CSVKGQSYEQYF.

There are many counts of this clonotype. V usage is TRBV12-3 or TRBV12-4 and J usage is TRBJ2-5; no firm D call. The CDR3 is 15 residues long. V was trimmed by 1 base and J by 2 bases, leaving 11 bases between them. The CDR3, as DNA: TGTGCCAGCAGTTTAGGGATCGCAATGCAAGAGACCCAGTACTTC. Amino acid sequence: CASSLGIAMQETQYF.

The chain recombines TRBV4-1 with TRBJ1-2, with D unclear. CDR1 and CDR2 from the germline V gene are MGHRA and YSYEKL. The CDR3 extends over 17 amino acids. V shed 4 bases and J shed 1 base, with 19 bases lying between them. CDR3 sequence reads: CASSPIFGSGDNYGYTF. The CDR3, as DNA: TGCGCCAGCAGCCCCATCTTCGGGTCAGGTGATAACTATGGCTACACCTTC.

The chain carries TRBV27 and TRBJ2-3, with 8 nucleotides matching TRBD2. With 5 bases clipped from V and 8 bases from J, the junction kept 12 bases outside the gene matches. The CDR3 length is 15 residues. Germline CDR1 is MNHEY and CDR2 is SMNVEV (reference sequence). The CDR3 sequence is CASSQKAGVGATQYF. In DNA, the CDR3 is TGTGCCAGCAGTCAAAAAGCGGGAGTGGGGGCTACGCAGTATTTT.

This clonotype was recorded once. CDR3 sequence (DNA): TGTGCCAGCGGCCCAGGGGATAATGAGCAGTTCTTC. It translates to CASGPGDNEQFF. The V call is TRBV7-7, the J call TRBJ2-1; maybe TRBD1 (6 bases). The germline V gene has CDR1 SSHAT and CDR2 FNYEAQ (reference sequence). This CDR3 is built from 12 residues. The V and J ends lost 8 bases and 7 bases respectively, with 12 bases between them. Combining the CDR3 with reference TRBV7-7 and TRBJ2-1 gives the whole variable domain GAGVSQSPRYKVTKRGQDVTLRCDPISSHATLYWYQQALGQGPEFLTYFNYEAQPDKSGLPSDRFSAERPEGSISTLTIQRTEQRDSAMYRCASGPGDNEQFFGPGTRLTVL.

In this sample, this clonotype turned up a few times. This CDR3 reads CASTPEGGKFKFGELFF. Written as DNA, the CDR3 is TGTGCCAGTACCCCGGAAGGAGGAAAGTTTAAGTTCGGGGAGCTGTTTTTT. V gene TRBV19 combines with J gene TRBJ2-2; D is possibly TRBD2 (5 bases). The CDR3 spans 17 residues. The germline CDR1 and CDR2 sequences are LNHDA and SQIVND (reference sequence). V lost 7 bases and J 7 bases, leaving 25 bases between the germline ends.

The rearrangement joins TRBV12-3 or TRBV12-4 to TRBJ1-1, with a possible D match to TRBD1 (5 bases). With 5 bases removed from V and 4 bases from J, the gap between germline ends came to 17 bases. The CDR3 contains 15 residues. The CDR3 here is CASSRRGGVGTEAFF. DNA for the CDR3: TGTGCCAGCAGTCGCCGGGGGGGAGTGGGCACTGAAGCTTTCTTT.

This clonotype was observed a few times. The chain uses TRBV5-1 and TRBJ2-5; D not certain. This CDR3 has 18 amino acids. The V gene lost 3 bases and the J gene lost 2 bases, with 23 bases spanning the gap. Germline V gene sequence: CDR1 SGHRS, CDR2 YFSETQ. This chain's CDR3 is CASSSVKGYPLEQETQYF. Written as DNA, the CDR3 is TGCGCCAGCAGCTCGGTAAAGGGTTACCCTTTGGAGCAAGAGACCCAGTACTTC.

This clonotype came up a few times. The genes are TRBV11-3 and TRBJ2-7; D is uncertain. The length of the CDR3 is 15 residues. Trimming took off 3 bases at V and 3 bases at J, with 15 bases between the two ends. Germline loops: CDR1 SGHNT, CDR2 YENEEA. CDR3 region: CASSFHVGSGYEQYF. As DNA, the CDR3 is TGTGCCAGCAGCTTCCACGTGGGTTCGGGCTACGAGCAGTACTTC.

The V and J genes are TRBV18 and TRBJ2-7; 9 bases map to TRBD1. After removal of 0 bases from V and 5 bases from J, the junction contained 8 bases not matched to a gene. Germline assignment: CDR1 KGHSH and CDR2 LQKENI. There are 16 residues in the CDR3. The CDR3 region has the DNA TGTGCCAGCTCACCACCGATGGGACAGGGAAACGACGAGCAGTACTTC. It translates to CASSPPMGQGNDEQYF. Based on the CDR3 plus reference TRBV18 and TRBJ2-7, the full variable domain is NAGVMQNPRHLVRRRGQEARLRCSPMKGHSHVYWYRQLPEEGLKFMVYLQKENIIDESGMPKERFSAEFPKEGPSILRIQQVVRGDSAAYFCASSPPMGQGNDEQYFGPGTRLTVT.

The chain couples TRBV20-1 to TRBJ2-7; TRBD1 agrees at 10 bases. Germline values: CDR1 DFQATT, CDR2 SNEGSKA (reference sequence). V was clipped by 4 bases and J by 2 bases; unmatched bases: 5. This CDR3 comprises 14 residues. The CDR3 loop is CSATPGTGAYEQYF. The CDR3 DNA reads TGCAGTGCTACCCCCGGGACAGGGGCCTACGAGCAGTACTTC.

J is TRBJ2-3 and V is TRBV20-1; TRBD1 might be the D (5 bases). V dropped 0 bases and J dropped 0 bases, with 10 bases sitting between them. The CDR3 runs to 15 residues. Germline CDR1 reads DFQATT; CDR2 reads SNEGSKA (reference sequence). CDR3 in DNA: TGCAGTGCTAGAGAGACAGCAAGAAGCACAGATACGCAGTATTTT. Its protein product is CSARETARSTDTQYF.

This clonotype was detected only once. The rearrangement joins TRBV12-3 or TRBV12-4 to TRBJ2-1; D unclear. The V end lost 4 bases, the J end lost 3 bases, and 10 bases lay between the germline ends. The CDR3 has 14 residues. CDR3 residues: CASSYGPYYNEQFF. In DNA form, the CDR3 reads TGTGCCAGCAGTTACGGACCCTACTACAATGAGCAGTTCTTC.

This clonotype was counted only a few times. The V gene is TRBV12-3 or TRBV12-4, the J gene TRBJ1-5, with 7 bases matching TRBD1. With 7 bases clipped from V and 0 bases from J, the junction kept 6 bases outside the gene matches. The CDR3 sequence is 15 residues long. The CDR3 loop is CASKQGSHSNQPQHF. Here the CDR3 DNA reads TGTGCCAGCAAACAGGGGTCCCATAGCAATCAGCCCCAGCATTTT.

V is TRBV6-1 and J is TRBJ1-4, with D maybe TRBD1 (5 bases). This CDR3 spans 14 amino acids. Trimming took off 10 bases at V and 4 bases at J, with 16 bases between the two ends. Per germline, CDR1 MNHNS and CDR2 SASEGT. The chain's CDR3 is CATGSGTFNEKLFF. CDR3 DNA sequence: TGTGCCACCGGGTCGGGGACCTTTAATGAAAAACTGTTTTTT.

This clonotype was observed a handful of times. The CDR3 region is CASSFKGPLGGEKLFF. The DNA of the CDR3 is TGTGCCAGCAGTTTTAAAGGGCCACTAGGTGGGGAAAAACTGTTTTTT. The V call is TRBV12-3 or TRBV12-4, the J call TRBJ1-4; D remains ambiguous. The length of the CDR3 is 16 residues. Trimming stripped 3 bases from V and 8 bases from J, with 19 bases between.